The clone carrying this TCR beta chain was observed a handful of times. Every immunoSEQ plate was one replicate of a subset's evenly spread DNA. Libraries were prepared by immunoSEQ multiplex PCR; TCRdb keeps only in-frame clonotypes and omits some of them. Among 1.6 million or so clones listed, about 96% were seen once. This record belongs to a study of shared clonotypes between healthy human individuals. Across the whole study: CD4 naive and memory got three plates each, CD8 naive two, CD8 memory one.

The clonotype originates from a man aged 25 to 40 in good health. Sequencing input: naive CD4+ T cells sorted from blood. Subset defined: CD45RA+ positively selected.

CDR3 DNA sequence: TGTGCCAGCAGCTCGCCCAGACAGGGGAACTTAGAAGCTTTCTTT. Its protein product is CASSSPRQGNLEAFF. The chain recombines TRBV7-8 with TRBJ1-1, with 8 bases aligning to TRBD1. V dropped 4 bases and J dropped 8; count of bases not matched to a gene: 12. The CDR3 extends over 15 amino acids. Per the germline V gene, CDR1 is SGHVS and CDR2 is FQNEAQ.